A selection of T cell receptor beta chains follows, all from one sample in a study of cytomegalovirus exposure and HLA in healthy donors. Profiling relied on immunoSEQ multiplex PCR, and the TCRdb table lists in-frame clones only, not all of them. The sample lists about 240,000 clones, 86% seen once, with 1% to 1.5% in the top ten. The sequencing sample was made of PBMCs. Receptors originate from a woman aged 25 to 39 in good health and CMV-seropositive. Each CDR3 is given with its conserved first and last residue. The D gene is left open where the match is weak. Size is omitted from some rows. Given values are once, few, many or a class for expanded clones.

- - TRBJ2-1 TRBV5-6 TGTGCCAGCAGCTTAGACATCACCCGAGAGCAGTTCTTC CASSLDITREQFF
- - TRBJ2-1 TRBV9 TGTGCCAGCAGCGTGGGGGCTAGCGGTAACAATGAGCAGTTCTTC CASSVGASGNNEQFF
- TRBD1 TRBJ1-2 TRBV14 TGTGCCAGCAGCCATGACAGGGGTTATGGCTACACCTTC CASSHDRGYGYTF
- - TRBJ1-1 TRBV25-1 TGTGCCAGCAGGAGGACATCTGAAGGCAGTGAAGCTTTCTTT CASRRTSEGSEAFF
- - TRBJ2-2 TRBV18 TGTGCCAGCTCACCTTCGTCTGCTTCAGGGTTCCGGACCGGGGAGCTGTTTTTT CASSPSSASGFRTGELFF
- - TRBJ2-3 TRBV7-8 TGTGCCAGCAGCCCCAGCACGGGAGTATGGACAGATACGCAGTATTTT CASSPSTGVWTDTQYF
- - TRBJ2-7 TRBV23-1 TGCGCCAGCAGTCGCACCCCGGAGCCTTTTAACACACTAGAGCAGTACTTC CASSRTPEPFNTLEQYF
few - TRBJ2-7 TRBV6-1 TGTGCCAGCAGTGAAGGCTTCAGGACCTACGAGCAGTACTTC CASSEGFRTYEQYF
- TRBD1 TRBJ1-4 TRBV5-1 TGCGCCAGCAGCCTCGGACAGGGGCAAACTAATGAAAAACTGTTTTTT CASSLGQGQTNEKLFF
- TRBD2 TRBJ2-7 TRBV4-1 TGCGCCAGCAGCCAAGACGCCGGGACTAGCGGGACCGAGCAGTACTTC CASSQDAGTSGTEQYF
- TRBD1 TRBJ2-7 TRBV11-2 TGTGCCAGCAGCTTTATAACAGGGGTCTCCTACGAGCAGTACTTC CASSFITGVSYEQYF
many TRBD2 TRBJ2-5 TRBV4-2 TGTGCCAGCAGCCTGGAGTTTTCGCCTAGCGGGGGAGAGACCCAGTACTTC CASSLEFSPSGGETQYF
- TRBD1 TRBJ2-7 TRBV30 TGTGCCTGGAGTGTATTACAGGGGAACTACGAGCAGTACTTC CAWSVLQGNYEQYF
- TRBD2 TRBJ2-5 TRBV4-2 TGTGCCAGCAGCCAAGAGGGACTACGGGGGACCCAGTACTTC CASSQEGLRGTQYF
- TRBD1 TRBJ1-3 TRBV2 TGTGCCAGCAGTTCCTGGACAGGGGCCGGAAACACCATATATTTT CASSSWTGAGNTIYF
- TRBD2 TRBJ2-1 TRBV30 TGTGCCCACTCTATTAGCGGGAGTCGGGCCAACAATGAGCAGTTCTTC CAHSISGSRANNEQFF
- TRBD1 TRBJ1-2 TRBV7-9 TGTGCCAGCAGCCAGGGACAGCTCTATGGCTACACCTTC CASSQGQLYGYTF
many TRBD1 TRBJ1-2 TRBV6-5 TGTGCCAGCAGACGAGGACAGGACTATGGCTACACCTTC CASRRGQDYGYTF
- TRBD2 TRBJ2-7 TRBV11-2 TGTGCCAGCACCCAAAGACCGGGACTAGAAGTCGCCTACGAGCAGTACTTC CASTQRPGLEVAYEQYF
once - TRBJ2-1 TRBV2 TGTGCCAGCCGGCCCGCGGACAGCGTTTACAATGAGCAGTTCTTC CASRPADSVYNEQFF
- - TRBJ1-2 TRBV7-9 TGTGCCAGCAGCTTAGGGGGCCAGGGGCTACTCACCTTC CASSLGGQGLLTF
- TRBD1 TRBJ2-7 TRBV5-1 TGCGCCAGCAGCCCTCTGACAGGGGGATGGGGCGAGCAGTACTTC CASSPLTGGWGEQYF
- TRBD2 TRBJ2-1 TRBV7-3 TGTGCCAGCAGCGACGGGACTAGCGGGGGTAATGAGCAGTTCTTC CASSDGTSGGNEQFF
few TRBD2 TRBJ2-7 TRBV19 TGTGCCAGTAGTGTCATTAGCGGGAGAGCCGCCGCTCCCTACGAGCAGTACTTC CASSVISGRAAAPYEQYF
- - TRBJ2-7 TRBV7-8 TGTGCCAGCAGCTTAGTAGTGTACGAGCAGTACTTC CASSLVVYEQYF
few - TRBJ2-7 TRBV5-8 TGTGCCAGCAGCCGTAAGCGGGACGAGCAGTACTTC CASSRKRDEQYF
- - TRBJ1-1 TRBV5-1 TGCGCCAGCCGGATCAGCGGGACGATCACTGAAGCTTTCTTT CASRISGTITEAFF
- - TRBJ2-2 TRBV5-4 TGTGCCAGCAGCTTCTGGCGGGACGGAACCGGGGAGCTGTTTTTT CASSFWRDGTGELFF
once - TRBJ1-4 TRBV29-1 TGCAGCGTTGAAGATCAATCGGCAGGTTTTAATGAAAAACTGTTTTTT CSVEDQSAGFNEKLFF
- - TRBJ2-1 TRBV4-1 TGCGCCAGCAGCCAAGAACAGGAGCCCTACAATGAGCAGTTCTTC CASSQEQEPYNEQFF
- - TRBJ2-2 TRBV4-1 TGCGCCAGCAGCCTACCCACTAGGACCGGGGAGCTGTTTTTT CASSLPTRTGELFF
once - TRBJ2-5 TRBV9 TGTGCCAGCAGCCCCACGGCCCAGTACTTC CASSPTAQYF
few TRBD1 TRBJ1-2 TRBV2 TGTGCCAGCAGGGACAGGGCGAACTATGGCTACACCTTC CASRDRANYGYTF
- - TRBJ2-1 TRBV6-1 TGTGCCAGCGCGGTTGGACTAATATACAATGAGCAGTTCTTC CASAVGLIYNEQFF
- TRBD2 TRBJ2-5 TRBV2 TGTGCCAGCATGACTAGCGGGAGGAGATGGGAGACCCAGTACTTC CASMTSGRRWETQYF